The present T cell receptor beta chain was sequenced within a study of blood T cell repertoires in COVID-19. Overall study: Sites across the United States, Italy and Spain contributed samples from acute and convalescent COVID-19.

Participants' reported clinical history set cohort assignment. The CDR3 contains 11 residues. V was clipped by 7 bases and J by 4 bases, with 5 bases between them. Germline V gene data show CDR1 as MDHEN and CDR2 as SYDVKM. The data were produced by immunoSEQ multiplex PCR, yet TCRdb's version contains in-frame clones alone and is incomplete. The data contain about 250,000 clones, 88% of them seen just once; the ten biggest clones take up over 3%. The sequenced sample consisted of PBMCs or T cells enriched from blood (not recorded which). The source is a woman aged 40-49 years who had been exposed to COVID-19. The V gene is TRBV28, the J gene TRBJ1-3; D unclear. The CDR3 DNA reads as TGTGCCAGCATTCAAGGAAACACCATATATTTT. The encoded protein is CASIQGNTIYF.